These 20 T cell receptor beta chains came from one sample sequenced in a study of early T cells in non-severe SARS-CoV-2 infection. TCRdb itself ran the 5' RACE reads through MiXCR, one entry per CDR3 protein. The table records 40,000 or so distinct CDR3 sequences, roughly 6% of them present only once. The sequencing input was whole blood. These receptors came from an adult who was a healthcare worker with PCR-confirmed SARS-CoV-2 infection or an uninfected control (not recorded which).

This clonotype was picked up many times. This chain connects TRBV6-5 to TRBJ2-5, with TRBD1 matching over 7 bases. CDR1 is MNHEY, CDR2 SVGAGI, per germline. The CDR3 totals 16 residues. V was clipped by 5 bases and J by 2 bases; unmatched bases: 11. Written as DNA, the CDR3 is TGTGCCAGCAGTCACGACAGGGCGATGAGGCAAGAGACCCAGTACTTC. The encoded protein is CASSHDRAMRQETQYF.

This clonotype was observed many times. The rearrangement joins TRBV7-3 to TRBJ2-3, with D unresolved. The CDR3 spans 15 residues. From germline, CDR1 is SGHTA and CDR2 FQGTGA. V shed 2 bases and J shed 5 bases, with 14 bases lying between them. CDR3 region: CASSLGVGWGDTQYF. CDR3 nucleotides: TGTGCCAGCAGCTTAGGGGTTGGGTGGGGAGATACGCAGTATTTT.

The sample holds many counts of this clonotype. The V call is TRBV5-1, the J call TRBJ2-1; D may be TRBD1 (6 bases). The CDR3 totals 13 residues. Germline-derived CDR1 and CDR2 are SGHRS and YFSETQ. Trimming shortened V by 1 base and J by 9 bases, and 11 bases separated the two germline ends. The CDR3 loop reads CASSLMDSTEQFF. CDR3 sequence (DNA): TGCGCCAGCAGCTTGATGGACAGCACTGAGCAGTTCTTC.

This clonotype was observed a few times. V usage is TRBV11-2 and J usage is TRBJ2-1, with D perhaps matching TRBD2 (7 bases). The CDR3 has 15 amino acids. Germline values: CDR1 SGHAT, CDR2 FQNNGV. CDR3 protein: CAGGRGTPRYNEQFF. The DNA for the CDR3 is TGTGCGGGGGGGAGAGGGACACCACGATACAATGAGCAGTTCTTC.

This clonotype occurred a few times. This rearrangement joins TRBV28 to TRBJ2-7; the D gene is possibly TRBD2 (5 bases). The germline CDR1 and CDR2 sequences are MDHEN and SYDVKM. Between the trimmed V and J ends, which lost 6 bases and 2 bases, there was a span of 17 bases. CDR3 size: 15 residues. The CDR3 here is CASSRGSLGTYEQYF. In nucleotides, the CDR3 is TGTGCCAGCAGCCGGGGTTCCTTGGGGACCTACGAGCAGTACTTC.

The CDR3 DNA reads as TGCGCCAGCAGCTTGGAACCGTTTTCCCTGGAGACCCAGTACTTC. Its translation: CASSLEPFSLETQYF. This chain uses TRBV5-1 with TRBJ2-5; D unclear. The CDR3 is 15 residues long. Per germline, CDR1 SGHRS and CDR2 YFSETQ. Trimming removed 0 bases from V and 5 bases from J, with 14 bases in between.

The V gene is TRBV20-1, the J gene TRBJ1-1; tentatively, D is TRBD1 (5 bases). Germline V CDR1 and CDR2: DFQATT, SNEGSKA (reference sequence). The length of the CDR3 is 15 residues. Between the trimmed V and J ends, which lost 5 bases and 6 bases, there was a span of 22 bases. For the CDR3, the DNA is TGCAGTGCTCTACGCCGGCGGGGGTTAACATCTGAAGCTTTCTTT. Its translation: CSALRRRGLTSEAFF.

In this sample, this clonotype turned up many times. The chain carries TRBV5-5 and TRBJ2-7; D is unresolved. This CDR3 contains 13 residues. V was pared by 0 bases and J by 5 bases, with 9 bases between. Germline V gene data show CDR1 as SGHKS and CDR2 as YYEKEE (reference sequence). The CDR3 nucleotides are TGTGCCAGCAGCTTGGTGGGTTCCCACGAGCAGTACTTC. It encodes CASSLVGSHEQYF.

This clonotype was counted many times. The chain couples TRBV6-1 to TRBJ2-7; D is unresolved. CDR3 size: 14 residues. Per germline, CDR1 MNHNS and CDR2 SASEGT. The V and J ends lost 2 bases and 5 bases respectively, with 13 bases between them. The CDR3 DNA sequence: TGTGCCAGCAGTGAAAGTCTGGGCTTCCACGAGCAGTACTTC. It codes for CASSESLGFHEQYF.

The gene calls are TRBV9 and TRBJ2-7; 9 nucleotides align to TRBD1. Per the germline V gene, CDR1 is SGDLS and CDR2 is YYNGEE. This CDR3 comprises 15 residues. V dropped 3 bases and J dropped 1; count of bases not matched to a gene: 5. CDR3 DNA: TGTGCCAGCAGCGATGGGACAGGGCTATCCTACGAGCAGTACTTC. As protein: CASSDGTGLSYEQYF. Variable domain in full (rest from reference TRBV9 and TRBJ2-7): DSGVTQTPKHLITATGQRVTLRCSPRSGDLSVYWYQQSLDQGLQFLIQYYNGEERAKGNILERFSAQQFPDLHSELNLSSLELGDSALYFCASSDGTGLSYEQYFGPGTRLTVT.

This clonotype was recorded many times. The gene calls are TRBV7-9 and TRBJ1-2; 11 bases map to TRBD1. Germline trimming cut 5 bases from V and 4 bases from J; bases unmatched to any gene: 9. The germline CDR1 and CDR2 sequences are SEHNR and FQNEAQ (reference sequence). The CDR3 runs to 16 residues. CDR3 amino acids: CASSERTGGASYGYTF. CDR3 coding DNA: TGTGCCAGCAGCGAGAGGACAGGGGGCGCGAGCTATGGCTACACCTTC.

The V call is TRBV6-2 or TRBV6-3, the J call TRBJ1-5; D unclear. This CDR3 spans 13 amino acids. Trimming removed 8 bases at V and 5 bases at J, with 13 bases between. Germline CDR1 MNHEY, CDR2 SVGEGT. CDR3 sequence reads: CASQIGLYQPQHF. CDR3 coding DNA: TGTGCCAGCCAAATCGGACTTTATCAGCCCCAGCATTTT.

This clonotype was detected a few times. The rearrangement uses TRBV6-1 and TRBJ2-2; TRBD1 agrees at 8 bases. Germline V gives CDR1 MNHNS, CDR2 SASEGT. The ends lost 1 base at V and 4 bases at J; junction bases unmatched: 8. The CDR3 length is 17 residues. CDR3 nucleotide sequence: TGTGCCAGCAGTGAAGACCAGGGGACAGGACCCACCGGGGAGCTGTTTTTT. Its protein is CASSEDQGTGPTGELFF.

This clonotype was detected ten times or more. This chain connects TRBV5-1 to TRBJ2-3, with 9 nucleotides matching TRBD2. There are 15 residues in the CDR3. V lost 4 bases, J lost 5 bases, and 8 bases stayed unmatched. Germline loops: CDR1 SGHRS, CDR2 YFSETQ. The CDR3 sequence is CASSRRTSVGDTQYF. Here the CDR3 DNA reads TGCGCCAGCAGCAGGCGGACTAGCGTTGGAGATACGCAGTATTTT.

This clonotype has just a few counts. V gene TRBV7-9 combines with J gene TRBJ2-2, with D possibly TRBD1 on 6 matching bases. CDR3 size: 15 residues. The germline V gene has CDR1 SEHNR and CDR2 FQNEAQ (reference sequence). V shed 1 base and J shed 3 bases, with 9 bases lying between them. CDR3 sequence (DNA): TGTGCCAGCAGCTTAGAGTGGACAGACACCGGGGAGCTGTTTTTT. It codes for CASSLEWTDTGELFF.

This clonotype was observed at least ten times. The chain couples TRBV3-1 to TRBJ2-2; TRBD1 matches 7 bases. The CDR3 has 16 amino acids. CDR1 and CDR2 from the germline V gene are LGHDT and YNNKEL (reference sequence). V lost 4 bases to trimming and J lost 0 bases; unmatched junction nucleotides: 5. The CDR3 loop is CASSPEGQTNTGELFF. The DNA of the CDR3 is TGTGCCAGCAGCCCAGAGGGACAGACGAACACCGGGGAGCTGTTTTTT.

In its sample, this clonotype was seen many times. The gene calls are TRBV29-1 and TRBJ2-1; D perhaps matches TRBD1 (6 bases). The CDR3 is 14 amino acids. V lost 6 bases and J lost 4, with 16 bases in between. CDR1 is SQVTM and CDR2 is ANQGSEA in the germline V gene. As DNA, the CDR3 is TGCAGCGTGGGGTTGGGGGCGGATTACAATGAGCAGTTCTTC. This translates into CSVGLGADYNEQFF.

This clonotype has a handful of counts. The chain joins TRBV6-6 to TRBJ1-1, with 8 bases identical to TRBD1. This CDR3 comprises 14 residues. Germline CDR1 reads MNHNY; CDR2 reads SVGAGI (reference sequence). V gave up 2 bases and J gave up 5 bases; unmatched junction bases: 4. The CDR3 nucleotides read TGTGCCAGCAGTTACGGACAGGGTGGAACTGAAGCTTTCTTT. Its protein is CASSYGQGGTEAFF.

This clonotype was found many times. CDR3 protein: CASAWGGRTDTQYF. Here the CDR3 DNA reads TGTGCCAGCGCCTGGGGGGGCCGCACAGATACGCAGTATTTT. The genes are TRBV6-5 and TRBJ2-3, with D perhaps matching TRBD2 (7 bases). Per germline, CDR1 MNHEY and CDR2 SVGAGI. V dropped 8 bases and J dropped 1 base, with 13 bases sitting between them. The CDR3 extends over 14 amino acids.

The chain uses TRBV6-5 and TRBJ2-3; TRBD1 matches at 7 bases. With V trimmed by 2 bases and J by 7 bases, 3 bases remained unmatched. This CDR3 is built from 13 residues. Germline lookup yields CDR1 MNHEY and CDR2 SVGAGI. The CDR3 DNA sequence: TGTGCCAGCAGTTACCGGGACAGTAATACGCAGTATTTT. Its translation is CASSYRDSNTQYF.